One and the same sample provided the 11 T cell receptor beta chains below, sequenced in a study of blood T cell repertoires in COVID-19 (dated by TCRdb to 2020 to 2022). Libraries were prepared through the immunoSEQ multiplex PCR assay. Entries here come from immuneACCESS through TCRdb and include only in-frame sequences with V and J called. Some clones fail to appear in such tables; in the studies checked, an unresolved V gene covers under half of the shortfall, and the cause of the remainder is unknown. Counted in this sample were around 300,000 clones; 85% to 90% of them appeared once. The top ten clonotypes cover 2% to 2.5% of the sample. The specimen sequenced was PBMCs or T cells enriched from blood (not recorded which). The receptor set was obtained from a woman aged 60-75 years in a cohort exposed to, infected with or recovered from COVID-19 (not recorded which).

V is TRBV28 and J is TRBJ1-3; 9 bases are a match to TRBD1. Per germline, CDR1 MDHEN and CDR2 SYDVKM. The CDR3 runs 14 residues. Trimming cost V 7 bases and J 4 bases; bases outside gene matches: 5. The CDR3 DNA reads TGTGCCAGCAACGGACAGGGGTCGGGAAACACCATATATTTT. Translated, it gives CASNGQGSGNTIYF.

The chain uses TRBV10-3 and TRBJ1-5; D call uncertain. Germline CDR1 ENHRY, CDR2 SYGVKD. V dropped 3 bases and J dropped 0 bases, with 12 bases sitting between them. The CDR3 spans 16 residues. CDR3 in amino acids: CAISDSDQDSNQPQHF. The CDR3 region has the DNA TGTGCCATCAGTGATTCGGATCAGGATAGCAATCAGCCCCAGCATTTT.

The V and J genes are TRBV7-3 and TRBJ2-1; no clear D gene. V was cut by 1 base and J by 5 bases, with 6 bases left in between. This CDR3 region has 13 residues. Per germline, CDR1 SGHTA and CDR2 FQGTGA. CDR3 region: CASSLRLNNEQFF. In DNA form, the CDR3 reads TGTGCCAGCAGCTTAAGACTCAACAATGAGCAGTTCTTC.

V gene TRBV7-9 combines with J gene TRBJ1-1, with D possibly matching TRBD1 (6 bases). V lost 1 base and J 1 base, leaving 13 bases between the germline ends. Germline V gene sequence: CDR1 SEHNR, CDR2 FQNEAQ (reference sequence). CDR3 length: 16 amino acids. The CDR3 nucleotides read TGTGCCAGCAGCTTAGGAGTGGGGGCCCAGAACACTGAAGCTTTCTTT. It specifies CASSLGVGAQNTEAFF.

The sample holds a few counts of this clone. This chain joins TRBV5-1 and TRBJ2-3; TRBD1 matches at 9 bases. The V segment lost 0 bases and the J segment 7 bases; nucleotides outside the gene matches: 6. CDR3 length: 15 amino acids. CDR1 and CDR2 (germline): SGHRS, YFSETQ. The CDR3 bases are TGCGCCAGCAGCTTGGGGGACAGGGCGGAGAATACGCAGTATTTT. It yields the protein CASSLGDRAENTQYF.

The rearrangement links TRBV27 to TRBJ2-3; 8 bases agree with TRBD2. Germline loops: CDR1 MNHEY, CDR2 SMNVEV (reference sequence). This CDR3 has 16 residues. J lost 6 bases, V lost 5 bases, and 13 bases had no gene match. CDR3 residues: CASSIPSGSLRDTQYF. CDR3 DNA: TGTGCCAGCAGTATTCCCAGCGGGAGCCTTCGGGATACGCAGTATTTT.

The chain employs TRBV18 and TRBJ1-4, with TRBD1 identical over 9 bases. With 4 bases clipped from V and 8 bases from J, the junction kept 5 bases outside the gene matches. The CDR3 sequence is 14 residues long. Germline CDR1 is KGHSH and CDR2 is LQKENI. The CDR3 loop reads CASSRTGVGEKLFF. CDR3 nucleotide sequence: TGTGCCAGCTCACGGACAGGGGTCGGAGAAAAACTGTTTTTT. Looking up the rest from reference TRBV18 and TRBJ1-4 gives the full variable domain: NAGVMQNPRHLVRRRGQEARLRCSPMKGHSHVYWYRQLPEEGLKFMVYLQKENIIDESGMPKERFSAEFPKEGPSILRIQQVVRGDSAAYFCASSRTGVGEKLFFGSGTQLSVL.

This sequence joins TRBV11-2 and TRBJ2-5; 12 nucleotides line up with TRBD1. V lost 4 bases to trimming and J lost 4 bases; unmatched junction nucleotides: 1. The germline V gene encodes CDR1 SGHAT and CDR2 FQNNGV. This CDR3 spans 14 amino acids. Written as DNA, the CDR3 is TGTGCCAGCAGCTGGGACAGGGGGCGAGAGACCCAGTACTTC. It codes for CASSWDRGRETQYF.

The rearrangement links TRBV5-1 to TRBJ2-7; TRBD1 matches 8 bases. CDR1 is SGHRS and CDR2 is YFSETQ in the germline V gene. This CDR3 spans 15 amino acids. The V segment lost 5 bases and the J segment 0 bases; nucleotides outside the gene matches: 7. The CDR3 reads CASSSGTGLSYEQYF. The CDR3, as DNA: TGCGCCAGCAGTTCCGGGACAGGCCTCTCCTACGAGCAGTACTTC.

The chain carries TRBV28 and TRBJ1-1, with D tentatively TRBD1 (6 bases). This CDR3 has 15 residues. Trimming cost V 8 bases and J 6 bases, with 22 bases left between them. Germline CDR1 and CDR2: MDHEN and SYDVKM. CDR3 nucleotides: TGTGCCAGCCTTGGGGACCCAGGGGTTCTGCCTGAAGCTTTCTTT. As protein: CASLGDPGVLPEAFF.

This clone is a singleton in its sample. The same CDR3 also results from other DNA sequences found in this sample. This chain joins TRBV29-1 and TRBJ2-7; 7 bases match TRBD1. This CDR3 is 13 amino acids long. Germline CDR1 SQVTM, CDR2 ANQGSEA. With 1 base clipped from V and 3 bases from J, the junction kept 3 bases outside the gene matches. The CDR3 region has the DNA TGCAGCGTTGAAGCCAGACAGGGCTACGAGCAGTACTTC. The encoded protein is CSVEARQGYEQYF.